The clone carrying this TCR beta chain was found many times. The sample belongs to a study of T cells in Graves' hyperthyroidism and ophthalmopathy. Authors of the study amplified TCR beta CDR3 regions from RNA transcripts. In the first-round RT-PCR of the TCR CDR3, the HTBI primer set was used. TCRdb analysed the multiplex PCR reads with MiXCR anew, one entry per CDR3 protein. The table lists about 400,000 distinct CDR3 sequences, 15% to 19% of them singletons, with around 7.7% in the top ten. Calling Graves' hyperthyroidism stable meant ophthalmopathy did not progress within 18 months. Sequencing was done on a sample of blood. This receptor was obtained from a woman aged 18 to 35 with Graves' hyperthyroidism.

The CDR3 DNA sequence: TGTGCCAGCAGTTTCCGGACAGGGGGCGTAAATTCACCCCTCCACTTT. This translates into CASSFRTGGVNSPLHF. This chain links TRBV28 with TRBJ1-6, with 11 nucleotides matching TRBD1. CDR1 is MDHEN and CDR2 is SYDVKM in the germline V gene. CDR3 length: 16 amino acids. Losses at the gene ends were 3 bases for V and 7 bases for J; bases not matched to a gene: 5.